A single sample gave rise to the 19 T cell receptor beta chains below, sequenced in a study of T-cell memory formation after mild COVID-19. TCRdb reprocessed the 5' RACE reads via MiXCR and lists one record per CDR3 protein. The sample lists about 600,000 distinct CDR3 sequences, 20% to 25% occurring once. The specimen was PBMCs or a T cell subset sorted from them (not recorded which). The receptor set was obtained from an adult woman who had mild COVID-19 (a few samples of this study predate the infection). Cell type and time point are not known.

This clonotype was seen a handful of times. The chain employs TRBV5-4 and TRBJ2-2; D is unresolved. Between the trimmed V and J ends, which lost 4 bases and 6 bases, there was a span of 7 bases. Germline V CDR1 and CDR2: SGHNT, YYREEE (reference sequence). This CDR3 is built from 12 residues. The CDR3 loop reads CASSKEPGELFF. CDR3 coding DNA: TGTGCCAGCAGCAAAGAGCCCGGGGAGCTGTTTTTT.

V gene TRBV24-1 combines with J gene TRBJ2-1; 11 bases line up with TRBD2. CDR3 length equals 18 residues. Germline V gene sequence: CDR1 KGHDR, CDR2 SFDVKD. V was pared by 4 bases and J by 7 bases, with 14 bases of the junction left unmatched. CDR3 in DNA: TGTGCCACCAGTGAACCGCTTACCACTAGCGGGAGAAGGAATGAGCAGTTCTTC. Translated, it gives CATSEPLTTSGRRNEQFF.

This clonotype appeared many times. The rearrangement links TRBV11-3 to TRBJ2-1; D uncertain. Germline V gene sequence: CDR1 SGHNT, CDR2 YENEEA. This CDR3 is built from 15 residues. Trimming removed 0 bases from V and 0 bases from J, with 6 bases in between. The CDR3 DNA reads TGTGCCAGCAGCTTAGAGTCCGCCTCCTACAATGAGCAGTTCTTC. This translates into CASSLESASYNEQFF.

This clonotype was seen a few times. The DNA for the CDR3 is TGTGCCAGCACCCCGGGACTCCTATCCGATGAGCAGTTCTTC. This gives the protein CASTPGLLSDEQFF. The rearrangement links TRBV16 to TRBJ2-1; D may be TRBD2 (6 bases). Trimming took off 7 bases at V and 8 bases at J, with 18 bases between the two ends. From germline, CDR1 is KGHSY and CDR2 FQNENV. The length of the CDR3 is 14 residues.

Here the CDR3 reads CAISAGQAPDTQYF. The CDR3 region has the DNA TGTGCCATCAGTGCCGGACAGGCCCCTGATACGCAGTATTTT. The chain links TRBV10-3 to TRBJ2-3, with 7 nucleotides matching TRBD1. The length of the CDR3 is 14 residues. The V gene's germline CDR1 is ENHRY and CDR2 SYGVKD. With V trimmed by 4 bases and J by 6 bases, 7 bases remained unmatched.

This chain connects TRBV7-2 to TRBJ2-1; D call uncertain. The germline gives CDR1 SGHTA, CDR2 FQGNSA. Trimming left V 7 bases short and J 2 bases short, with 18 bases between. This CDR3 has 16 residues. CDR3 residues: CASNRRRRGPYNEQFF. The CDR3 DNA follows: TGTGCCAGCAACAGAAGACGTAGAGGCCCCTACAATGAGCAGTTCTTC.

The rearrangement links TRBV5-6 to TRBJ2-1, with D possibly matching TRBD2 (6 bases). V was trimmed by 5 bases and J by 7 bases, leaving 13 bases between them. The germline gives CDR1 SGHDT, CDR2 YYEEEE. This CDR3 has 13 residues. This chain's CDR3 is CASSVDGGNEQFF. The CDR3 DNA reads TGTGCCAGCAGTGTAGATGGGGGGAATGAGCAGTTCTTC.

The genes are TRBV11-3 and TRBJ2-3, with 9 bases lining up with TRBD1. The germline V gene has CDR1 SGHNT and CDR2 YENEEA. The length of the CDR3 is 15 residues. The J segment lost 5 bases and the V segment lost 4 bases, leaving 7 bases of the junction unmatched. CDR3 DNA: TGTGCCAGCAGCTCCGGGACAGGGCTCATAGATACGCAGTATTTT. Amino acid sequence: CASSSGTGLIDTQYF.

The chain employs TRBV5-1 and TRBJ2-3; D gene unclear. The V gene lost 4 bases and the J gene lost 5 bases, with 8 bases spanning the gap. The CDR3 length is 12 residues. CDR1 is SGHRS and CDR2 is YFSETQ in the germline V gene. The CDR3 loop is CASSRDQDTQYF. Here the CDR3 DNA reads TGCGCCAGCAGCAGGGATCAAGATACGCAGTATTTT.

This clonotype was observed a single time. The J gene is TRBJ2-7, the V gene TRBV12-3 or TRBV12-4; D is possibly TRBD1 (5 bases). The CDR3 runs to 14 residues. Between the trimmed V and J ends, which lost 4 bases and 3 bases, there was a span of 13 bases. The CDR3 sequence is CASSSDITRYEQYF. The CDR3 bases are TGTGCCAGCAGTTCGGACATTACTCGCTACGAGCAGTACTTC.

V usage is TRBV7-3 and J usage is TRBJ1-6; possibly TRBD1 for D (5 bases). The V gene's germline CDR1 is SGHTA and CDR2 FQGTGA. Deletions cut 5 bases from V and 7 bases from J, with 9 bases between. The CDR3 is 13 residues long. The CDR3 DNA sequence: TGTGCCAGCAGCACGACAGTAAATTCACCCCTCCACTTT. Its translation: CASSTTVNSPLHF.

The V call is TRBV7-2, the J call TRBJ2-4; 7 bases align to TRBD1. Germline values: CDR1 SGHTA, CDR2 FQGNSA. The CDR3 is 18 residues long. V was clipped by 5 bases and J by 6 bases; unmatched bases: 19. The CDR3: CASSRTRGQLGAGNIQYF. The DNA for the CDR3 is TGTGCCAGCAGCCGAACAAGGGGACAGCTTGGTGCCGGAAACATTCAGTACTTC.

The V and J genes are TRBV10-3 and TRBJ2-5; tentatively, D is TRBD2 (5 bases). The CDR3 loop spans 14 amino acids. Trimming shortened V by 0 bases and J by 5 bases, and 10 bases separated the two germline ends. Germline CDR1 and CDR2: ENHRY and SYGVKD. CDR3 protein: CAISESRLAETQYF. CDR3 DNA sequence: TGTGCCATCAGTGAGTCTAGGCTAGCCGAGACCCAGTACTTC.

This clonotype was recorded a few times. This rearrangement joins TRBV7-9 to TRBJ1-6, with 7 nucleotides matching TRBD1. Germline lookup yields CDR1 SEHNR and CDR2 FQNEAQ (reference sequence). The CDR3 covers 14 residues. Trimming took 5 bases from V and 6 from J; bases not matched to a gene: 4. Written as DNA, the CDR3 is TGTGCCAGCAGCCATACAGGGGTTAATTCACCCCTCCACTTT. Its protein product is CASSHTGVNSPLHF. Filled out from reference TRBV7-9 and TRBJ1-6, the complete variable domain reads DTGVSQNPRHKITKRGQNVTFRCDPISEHNRLYWYRQTLGQGPEFLTYFQNEAQLEKSRLLSDRFSAERPKGSFSTLEIQRTEQGDSAMYLCASSHTGVNSPLHFGNGTRLTVT.

DNA for the CDR3: TGTGCCAGCAGGCAAGGGCAGGGTGGATCCTACGAGCAGTACTTC. This gives the protein CASRQGQGGSYEQYF. The chain is built from TRBV21-1 and TRBJ2-7; whether TRBD1, the table's D call, matches the DNA was not checked. TRBV21-1 represents a pseudogene. The CDR3 loop spans 15 amino acids.

This rearrangement joins TRBV20-1 to TRBJ2-7; the match to TRBD2 covers 8 bases. Germline assignment: CDR1 DFQATT and CDR2 SNEGSKA (reference sequence). Trimming took 2 bases from V and 5 from J; bases not matched to a gene: 17. CDR3 size: 17 residues. CDR3 sequence reads: CSARPLLADSEGDEQYF. In DNA form, the CDR3 reads TGCAGTGCTAGACCCTTACTAGCGGATTCGGAGGGGGACGAGCAGTACTTC.

This chain uses TRBV24-1 with TRBJ2-7; possibly TRBD2 for D (5 bases). The V end lost 3 bases, the J end lost 3 bases, and 14 bases lay between the germline ends. Per the germline V gene, CDR1 is KGHDR and CDR2 is SFDVKD. This CDR3 spans 15 amino acids. CDR3 residues: CATSDPGVTGYEQYF. As DNA, the CDR3 is TGTGCCACCAGTGATCCCGGGGTTACGGGCTACGAGCAGTACTTC.

The V and J genes are TRBV7-9 and TRBJ2-5; 8 bases map to TRBD1. CDR1 is SEHNR and CDR2 is FQNEAQ in the germline V gene (reference sequence). This CDR3 has 16 residues. The trim removed 4 bases at V and 3 bases at J, leaving 10 bases unmatched. In nucleotides, the CDR3 is TGTGCCAGCAGCTGGGGAATTACAGGGGGAAAAGAGACCCAGTACTTC. It is translated as CASSWGITGGKETQYF.

This chain joins TRBV7-2 and TRBJ2-7; D remains ambiguous. Trimming removed 4 bases from V and 2 bases from J, with 12 bases in between. Germline values: CDR1 SGHTA, CDR2 FQGNSA. This CDR3 has 14 amino acids. The CDR3 spells CASSSRVGTYEQYF. CDR3 nucleotide sequence: TGTGCCAGCAGCTCACGAGTGGGAACCTACGAGCAGTACTTC.